This TCR beta chain was sequenced during a study of CD8+CD57+ T cells in acquired aplastic anemia. Study context: Quantities of DNA derived from sorted CD4+ and CD8+ cells averaged roughly 3 ug. Study-level findings and limits: Statistical testing detected no significant gap in CD8+ Simpson's diversity between patients and controls.

Patients included in sequencing had previously demonstrated CD8+CD57+ cell expansion by flow cytometry. All patients were therapy-naive when blood was sampled. TCR beta VDJ and CDR3 profiling used genomic DNA as template. MiXCR was run by TCRdb on the reads, yielding one entry per CDR3 protein. In the table there are 50,000 to 65,000 distinct CDR3 sequences, 57% of which are singletons. This clonotype was seen just once. Its antigen is unidentified. Looked up from germline, CDR1 is SNHLY and CDR2 is FYNNEI. CDR3 length equals 12 residues. The V gene lost 6 bases and the J gene lost 8 bases, with 13 bases spanning the gap.

Sequenced material: sorted CD4+, CD8+, or CD8+CD57+ T cells (not recorded which) from PBMCs. The sequence came from a human donor with aplastic anemia. This rearrangement joins TRBV2 to TRBJ1-1, with D possibly matching TRBD1 (5 bases). The CDR3 spells CASSDSGLEAFF. The DNA of the CDR3 is TGTGCCAGCAGCGACAGTGGGTTAGAAGCTTTCTTT.